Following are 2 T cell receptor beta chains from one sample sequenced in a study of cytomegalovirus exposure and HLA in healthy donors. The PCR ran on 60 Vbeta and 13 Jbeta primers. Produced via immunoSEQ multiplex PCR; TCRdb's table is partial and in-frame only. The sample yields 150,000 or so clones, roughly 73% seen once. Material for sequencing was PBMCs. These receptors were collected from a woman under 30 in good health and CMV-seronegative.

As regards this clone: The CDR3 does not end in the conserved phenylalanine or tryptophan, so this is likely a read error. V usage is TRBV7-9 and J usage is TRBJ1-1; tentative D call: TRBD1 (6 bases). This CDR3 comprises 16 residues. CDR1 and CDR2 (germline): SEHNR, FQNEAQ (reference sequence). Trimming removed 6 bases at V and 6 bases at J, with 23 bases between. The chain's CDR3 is CASRNVYREMTPEAFS. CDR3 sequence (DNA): TGTGCCAGCAGAAACGTTTACAGGGAGATGACACCTGAAGCTTTCTCT.

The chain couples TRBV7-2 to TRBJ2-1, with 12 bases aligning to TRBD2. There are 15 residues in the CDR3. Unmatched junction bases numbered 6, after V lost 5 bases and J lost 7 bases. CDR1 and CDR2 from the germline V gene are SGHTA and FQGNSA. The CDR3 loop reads CASSHRTSGNNEQFF. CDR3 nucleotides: TGTGCCAGCAGCCACAGGACTAGCGGGAATAATGAGCAGTTCTTC.